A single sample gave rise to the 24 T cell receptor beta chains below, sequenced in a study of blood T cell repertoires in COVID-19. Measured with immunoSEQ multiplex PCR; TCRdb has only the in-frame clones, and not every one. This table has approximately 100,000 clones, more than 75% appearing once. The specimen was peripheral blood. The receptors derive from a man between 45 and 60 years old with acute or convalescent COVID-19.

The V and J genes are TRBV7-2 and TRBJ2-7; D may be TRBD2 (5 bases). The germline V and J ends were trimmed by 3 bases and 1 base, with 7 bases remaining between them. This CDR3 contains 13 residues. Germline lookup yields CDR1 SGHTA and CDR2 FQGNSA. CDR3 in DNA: TGTGCCAGCAGCTTTAGCGTATCCTACGAGCAGTACTTC. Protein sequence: CASSFSVSYEQYF.

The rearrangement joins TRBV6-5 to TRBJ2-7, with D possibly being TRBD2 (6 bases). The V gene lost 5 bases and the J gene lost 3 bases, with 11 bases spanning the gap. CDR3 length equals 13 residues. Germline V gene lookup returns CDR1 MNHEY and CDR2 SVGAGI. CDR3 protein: CASSTTRGYEQYF. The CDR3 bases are TGTGCCAGCAGTACGACTAGGGGCTACGAGCAGTACTTC.

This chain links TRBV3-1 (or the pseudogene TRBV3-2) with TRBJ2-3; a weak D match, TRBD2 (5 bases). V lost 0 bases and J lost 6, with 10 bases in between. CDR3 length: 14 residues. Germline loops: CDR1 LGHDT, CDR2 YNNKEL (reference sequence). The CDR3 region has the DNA TGTGCCAGCAGCCAAGATTCTAGAGGGGATACGCAGTATTTT. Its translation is CASSQDSRGDTQYF.

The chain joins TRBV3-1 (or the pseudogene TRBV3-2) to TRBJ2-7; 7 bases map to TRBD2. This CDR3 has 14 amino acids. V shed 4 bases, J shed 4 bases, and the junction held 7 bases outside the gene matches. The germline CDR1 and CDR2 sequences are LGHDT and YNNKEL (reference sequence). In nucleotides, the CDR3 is TGTGCCAGCAGCCGCTCTGGGCGGGGGTACGAGCAGTACTTC. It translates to CASSRSGRGYEQYF.

CDR3 in amino acids: CASSPLAGGVTGELFF. For the CDR3, the DNA is TGTGCCAGCTCACCCCTAGCGGGAGGCGTCACCGGGGAGCTGTTTTTT. J is TRBJ2-2 and V is TRBV18; TRBD2 aligns across 11 bases. CDR1 is KGHSH, CDR2 LQKENI, per germline. The junction had 4 bases not matched to a gene; V was cut back by 3 bases and J by 4 bases. CDR3 size: 16 residues.

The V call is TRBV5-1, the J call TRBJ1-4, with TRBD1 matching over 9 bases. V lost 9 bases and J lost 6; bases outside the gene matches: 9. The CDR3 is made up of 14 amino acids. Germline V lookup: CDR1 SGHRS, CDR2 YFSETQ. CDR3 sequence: CATRPGQGYEKLFF. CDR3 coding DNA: TGCGCCACCAGACCGGGACAGGGTTATGAAAAACTGTTTTTT.

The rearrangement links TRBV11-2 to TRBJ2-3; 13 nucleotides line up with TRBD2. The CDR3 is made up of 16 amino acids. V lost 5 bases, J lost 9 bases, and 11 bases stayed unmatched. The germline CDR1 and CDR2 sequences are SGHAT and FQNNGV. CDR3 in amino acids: CASSPRIGLAGATQYF. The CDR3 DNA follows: TGTGCCAGCAGCCCCCGGATCGGACTAGCGGGAGCCACGCAGTATTTT. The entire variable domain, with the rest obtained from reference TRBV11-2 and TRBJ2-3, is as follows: EAGVAQSPRYKIIEKRQSVAFWCNPISGHATLYWYQQILGQGPKLLIQFQNNGVVDDSQLPKDRFSAERLKGVDSTLKIQPAKLEDSAVYLCASSPRIGLAGATQYFGPGTRLTVL.

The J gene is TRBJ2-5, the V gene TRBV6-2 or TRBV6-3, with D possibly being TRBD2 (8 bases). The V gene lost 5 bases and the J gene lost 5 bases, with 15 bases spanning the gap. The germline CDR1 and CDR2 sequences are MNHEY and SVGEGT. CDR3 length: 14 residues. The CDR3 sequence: CASSQGGGRETQYF. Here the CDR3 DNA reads TGTGCCAGCAGTCAGGGGGGCGGGAGGGAGACCCAGTACTTC.

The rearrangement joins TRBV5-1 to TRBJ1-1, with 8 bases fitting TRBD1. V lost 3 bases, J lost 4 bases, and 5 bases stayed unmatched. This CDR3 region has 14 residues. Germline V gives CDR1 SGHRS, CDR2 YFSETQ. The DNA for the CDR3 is TGCGCCAGCAGCTCTATTACAGGGGGCACTGAAGCTTTCTTT. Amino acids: CASSSITGGTEAFF.

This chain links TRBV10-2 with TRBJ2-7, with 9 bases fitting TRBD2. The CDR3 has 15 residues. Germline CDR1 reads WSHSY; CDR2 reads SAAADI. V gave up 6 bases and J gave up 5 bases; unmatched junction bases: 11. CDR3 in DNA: TGCGCCAGCAGCCAAGGTACTAGCGGGTTCCACGAGCAGTACTTC. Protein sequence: CASSQGTSGFHEQYF.

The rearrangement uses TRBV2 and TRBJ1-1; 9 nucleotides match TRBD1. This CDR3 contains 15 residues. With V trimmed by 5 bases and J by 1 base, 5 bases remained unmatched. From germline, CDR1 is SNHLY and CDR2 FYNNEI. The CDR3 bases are TGTGCCAGCAGTCGTATGGGACAGGGGAACACTGAAGCTTTCTTT. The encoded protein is CASSRMGQGNTEAFF.

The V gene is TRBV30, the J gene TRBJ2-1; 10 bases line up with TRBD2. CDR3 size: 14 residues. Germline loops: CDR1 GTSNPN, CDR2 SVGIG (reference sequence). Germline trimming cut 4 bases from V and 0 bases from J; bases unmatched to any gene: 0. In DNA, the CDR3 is TGTGCCTGGACTAGCGGGAGCTCCTACAATGAGCAGTTCTTC. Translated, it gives CAWTSGSSYNEQFF. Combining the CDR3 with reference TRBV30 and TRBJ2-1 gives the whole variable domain SQTIHQWPATLVQPVGSPLSLECTVEGTSNPNLYWYRQAAGRGLQLLFYSVGIGQISSEVPQNLSASRPQDRQFILSSKKLLLSDSGFYLCAWTSGSSYNEQFFGPGTRLTVL.

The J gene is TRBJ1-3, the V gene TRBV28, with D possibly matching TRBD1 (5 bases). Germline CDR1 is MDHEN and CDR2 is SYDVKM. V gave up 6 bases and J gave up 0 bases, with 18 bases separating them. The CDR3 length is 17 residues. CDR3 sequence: CASRQALGRSSGNTIYF. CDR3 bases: TGTGCCAGCAGACAGGCGCTCGGAAGGAGCTCTGGAAACACCATATATTTT.

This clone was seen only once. CDR3 loop: CASSSLRIGGAEKLFF. CDR3 sequence (DNA): TGTGCCAGCAGCTCCCTTCGGATTGGCGGGGCTGAAAAACTGTTTTTT. The chain combines TRBV5-6 with TRBJ1-4; possibly TRBD1 for D (5 bases). Germline loops: CDR1 SGHDT, CDR2 YYEEEE. V was pared by 3 bases and J by 7 bases, with 19 bases between. The CDR3 has 16 amino acids. Together with reference TRBV5-6 and TRBJ1-4, the CDR3 gives the full variable domain: DAGVTQSPTHLIKTRGQQVTLRCSPKSGHDTVSWYQQALGQGPQFIFQYYEEEERQRGNFPDRFSGHQFPNYSSELNVNALLLGDSALYLCASSSLRIGGAEKLFFGSGTQLSVL.

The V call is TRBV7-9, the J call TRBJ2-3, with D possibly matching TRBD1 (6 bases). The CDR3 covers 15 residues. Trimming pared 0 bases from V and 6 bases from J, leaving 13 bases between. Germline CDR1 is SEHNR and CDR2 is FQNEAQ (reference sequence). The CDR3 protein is CASSLAGTNKDTQYF. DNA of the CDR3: TGTGCCAGCAGCTTAGCCGGGACAAATAAGGATACGCAGTATTTT.

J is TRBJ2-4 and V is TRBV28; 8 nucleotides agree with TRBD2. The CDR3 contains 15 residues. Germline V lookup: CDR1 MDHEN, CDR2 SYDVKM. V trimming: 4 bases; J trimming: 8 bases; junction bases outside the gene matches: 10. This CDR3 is CASSYGRAVKDIQYF. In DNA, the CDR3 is TGTGCCAGCAGTTACGGGAGGGCCGTTAAGGACATTCAGTACTTC.

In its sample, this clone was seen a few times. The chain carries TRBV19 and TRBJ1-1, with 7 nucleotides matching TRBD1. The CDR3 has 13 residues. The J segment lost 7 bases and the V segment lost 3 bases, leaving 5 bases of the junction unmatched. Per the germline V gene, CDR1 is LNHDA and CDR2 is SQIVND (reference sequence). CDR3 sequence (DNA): TGTGCCAGTAGTATGAACAGGGGTTTTGAAGCTTTCTTT. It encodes CASSMNRGFEAFF.

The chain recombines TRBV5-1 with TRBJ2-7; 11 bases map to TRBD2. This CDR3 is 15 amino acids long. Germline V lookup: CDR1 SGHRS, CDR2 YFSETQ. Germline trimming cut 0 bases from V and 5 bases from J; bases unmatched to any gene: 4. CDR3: CASSLDVAGGNEQYF. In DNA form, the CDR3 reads TGCGCCAGCAGCTTGGATGTAGCGGGAGGGAACGAGCAGTACTTC.

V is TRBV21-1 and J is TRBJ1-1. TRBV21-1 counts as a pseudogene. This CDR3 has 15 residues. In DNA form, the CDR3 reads TGTGCCAGCAGCCCCCCCCGGGGGGGTGGTACTGAAGCTTTCTTT. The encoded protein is CASSPPRGGGTEAFF.

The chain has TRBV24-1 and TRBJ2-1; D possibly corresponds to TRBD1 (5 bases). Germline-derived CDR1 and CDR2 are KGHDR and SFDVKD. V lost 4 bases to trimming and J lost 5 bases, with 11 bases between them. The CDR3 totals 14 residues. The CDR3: CATSERGWNNEQFF. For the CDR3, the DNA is TGTGCCACCAGTGAAAGGGGTTGGAACAATGAGCAGTTCTTC.

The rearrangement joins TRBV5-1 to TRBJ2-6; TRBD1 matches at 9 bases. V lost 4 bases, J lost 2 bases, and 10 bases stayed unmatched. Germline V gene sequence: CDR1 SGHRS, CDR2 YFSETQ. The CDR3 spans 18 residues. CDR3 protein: CASSLAITGGAGANVLTF. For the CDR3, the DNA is TGCGCCAGCAGCCTGGCGATAACAGGGGGCGCTGGGGCCAACGTCCTGACTTTC.

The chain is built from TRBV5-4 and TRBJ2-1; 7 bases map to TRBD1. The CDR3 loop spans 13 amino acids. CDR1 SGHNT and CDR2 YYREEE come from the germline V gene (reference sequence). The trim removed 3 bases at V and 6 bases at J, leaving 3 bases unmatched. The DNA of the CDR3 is TGTGCCAGCAGCTCCAGACAGGGCAATGAGCAGTTCTTC. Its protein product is CASSSRQGNEQFF.

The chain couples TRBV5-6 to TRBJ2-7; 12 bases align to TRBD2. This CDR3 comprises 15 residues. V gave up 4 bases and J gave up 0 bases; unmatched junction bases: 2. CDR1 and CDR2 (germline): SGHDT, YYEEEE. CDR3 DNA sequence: TGTGCCAGCAGCCCACTAGCGGGAGGCTCCTACGAGCAGTACTTC. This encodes CASSPLAGGSYEQYF.

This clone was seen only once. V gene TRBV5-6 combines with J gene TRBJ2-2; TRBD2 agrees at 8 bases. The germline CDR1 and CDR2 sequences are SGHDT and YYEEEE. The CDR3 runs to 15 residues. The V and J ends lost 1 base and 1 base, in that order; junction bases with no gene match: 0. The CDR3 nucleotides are TGTGCCAGCAGCTTGACTAGCGGGAACACCGGGGAGCTGTTTTTT. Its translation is CASSLTSGNTGELFF.